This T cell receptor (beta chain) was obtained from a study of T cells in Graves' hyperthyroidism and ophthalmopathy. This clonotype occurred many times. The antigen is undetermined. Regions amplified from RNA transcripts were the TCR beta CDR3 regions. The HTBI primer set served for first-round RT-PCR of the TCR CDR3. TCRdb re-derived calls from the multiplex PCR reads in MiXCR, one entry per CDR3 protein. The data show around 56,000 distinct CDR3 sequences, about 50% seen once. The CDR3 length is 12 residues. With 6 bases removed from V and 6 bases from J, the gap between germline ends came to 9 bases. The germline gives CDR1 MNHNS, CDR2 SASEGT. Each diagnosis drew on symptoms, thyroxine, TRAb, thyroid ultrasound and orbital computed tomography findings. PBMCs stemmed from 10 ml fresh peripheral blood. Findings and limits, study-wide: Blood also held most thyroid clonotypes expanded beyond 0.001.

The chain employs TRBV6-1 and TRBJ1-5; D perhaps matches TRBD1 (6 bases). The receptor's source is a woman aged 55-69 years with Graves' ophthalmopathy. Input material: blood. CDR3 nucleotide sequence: TGTGCCAGCAGACAGGGTCCTCAGCCCCAGCATTTT. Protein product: CASRQGPQPQHF.